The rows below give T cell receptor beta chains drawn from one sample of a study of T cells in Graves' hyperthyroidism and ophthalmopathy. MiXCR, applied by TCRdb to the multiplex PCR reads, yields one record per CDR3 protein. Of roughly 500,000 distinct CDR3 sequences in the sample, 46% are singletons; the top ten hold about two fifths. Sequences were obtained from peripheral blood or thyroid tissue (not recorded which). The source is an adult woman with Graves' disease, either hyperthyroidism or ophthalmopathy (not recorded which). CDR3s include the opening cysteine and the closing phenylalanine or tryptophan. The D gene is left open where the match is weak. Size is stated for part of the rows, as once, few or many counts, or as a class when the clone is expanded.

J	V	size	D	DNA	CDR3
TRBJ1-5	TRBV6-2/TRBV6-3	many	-	TGTGCCAGCAGTCGGCCAAATCAGCCCCAGCATTTT	CASSRPNQPQHF
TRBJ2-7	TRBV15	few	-	TGTGCCACCAGTCTAGCGCTATCCTACGAGCAGTACTTC	CATSLALSYEQYF
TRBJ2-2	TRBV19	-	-	TGTGCCAGTAGTTTCGGGGCTACCACCGGGGAGCTGTTTTTT	CASSFGATTGELFF
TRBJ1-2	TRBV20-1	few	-	TGCAGTGCTAGTCGCGGGGGGGCCTATGGCTACACCTTC	CSASRGGAYGYTF
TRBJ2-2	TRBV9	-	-	TGTGCCAGCTCACCAGGCCTGCTCGGGAGAGTGAACACCGGGGAGCTGTTTTTT	CASSPGLLGRVNTGELFF
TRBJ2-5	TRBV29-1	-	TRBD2	TGCAGCCTTTCTAGCGGGACACATAATCAAGAGACCCAGTACTTC	CSLSSGTHNQETQYF
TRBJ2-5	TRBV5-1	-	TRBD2	TGCGCCAGCAGCTTGGCCCAAGCTTCGGGGGGGGAGACCCAGTACTTC	CASSLAQASGGETQYF
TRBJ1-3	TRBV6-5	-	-	TGTGCCAGCACCACAAGCTCTGGAAACACCATATATTTT	CASTTSSGNTIYF
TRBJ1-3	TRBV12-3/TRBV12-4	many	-	TGTGCCAGCAGCGTACAGGGCTCGGGAAACACCATATATTTT	CASSVQGSGNTIYF
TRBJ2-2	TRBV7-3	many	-	TGTGCCAGCAGTGGGCAGTCGAACACCGGGGAGCTGTTTTTT	CASSGQSNTGELFF
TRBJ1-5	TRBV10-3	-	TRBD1	TGTGCCATCGGCAGGACAGGGGGCAATCAGCCCCAGCATTTT	CAIGRTGGNQPQHF
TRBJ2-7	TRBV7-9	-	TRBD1	TGTGCCAGCAGCTGGGGACAGGGATTGGCTACCTACGAGCAGTACTTC	CASSWGQGLATYEQYF
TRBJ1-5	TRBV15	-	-	TGTGCCACCAGCAGAGATGGGAAGGGGCAGCCCCAGCATTTT	CATSRDGKGQPQHF
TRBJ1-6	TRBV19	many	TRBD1	TGTGCCAGTAGCGAGACAGGGCTCCATTCACCCCTCCACTTT	CASSETGLHSPLHF
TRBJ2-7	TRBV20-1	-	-	TGCAGTGCTAACCCGCCGACCGGGGACTACGAGCAGTACTTC	CSANPPTGDYEQYF
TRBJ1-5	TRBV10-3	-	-	-	CAICSAREGARSNQPQHF
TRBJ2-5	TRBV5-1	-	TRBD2	TGCGCCAGCTCGAGGGAGGGCCTGTTTCAAGAGACCCAGTACTTC	CASSREGLFQETQYF
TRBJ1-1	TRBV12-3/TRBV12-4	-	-	TGTGCCAGCAGTTTAGTTTGGGGTCCCGGGGCGTATACTGAAGCTTTCTTT	CASSLVWGPGAYTEAFF
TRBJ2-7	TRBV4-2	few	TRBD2	TGTGCCAGCAGCCACCCGAGGACTAGCGGGGCCTCCTACGAGCAGTACTTC	CASSHPRTSGASYEQYF
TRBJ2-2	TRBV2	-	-	TGTGCCAGCAAACCAAGGGGGGGGCCCAGGGAGCTGTTTTTT	CASKPRGGPRELFF
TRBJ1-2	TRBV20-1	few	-	TGCAGTGCTAGTCTAATCGAGGGCTACACCTTC	CSASLIEGYTF
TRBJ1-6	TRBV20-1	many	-	TGCAGTGCTAGAGATGACCGGTCACCCCTCCACTTT	CSARDDRSPLHF
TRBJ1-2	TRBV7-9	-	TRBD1	TGTGCCAGCAGCACCAACAGGGGCCCCATGGATGGCTACACCTTC	CASSTNRGPMDGYTF
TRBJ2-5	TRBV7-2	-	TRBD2	TGTGCCAGCAGTTCGGGAGGGTTTGAGACCCAGTACTTC	CASSSGGFETQYF